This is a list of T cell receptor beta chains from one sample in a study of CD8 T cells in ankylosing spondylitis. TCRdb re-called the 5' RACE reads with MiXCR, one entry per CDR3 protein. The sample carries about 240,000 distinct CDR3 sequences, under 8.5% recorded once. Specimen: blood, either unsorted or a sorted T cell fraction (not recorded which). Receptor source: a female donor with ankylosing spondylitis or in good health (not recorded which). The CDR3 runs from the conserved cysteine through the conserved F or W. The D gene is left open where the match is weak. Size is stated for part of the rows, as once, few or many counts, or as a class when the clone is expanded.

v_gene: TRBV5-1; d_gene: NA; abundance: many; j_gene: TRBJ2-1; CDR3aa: CASSENVGDYNEQFF; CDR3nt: TGCGCCAGCAGCGAGAACGTGGGAGACTACAATGAGCAGTTCTTC
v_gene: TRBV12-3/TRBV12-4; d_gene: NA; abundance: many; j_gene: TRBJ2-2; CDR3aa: CASSFEQNTGELFF; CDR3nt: TGTGCCAGCAGTTTCGAACAGAACACCGGGGAGCTGTTTTTT
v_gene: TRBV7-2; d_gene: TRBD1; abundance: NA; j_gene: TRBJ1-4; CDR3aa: CASRRTSGQGEKLFF; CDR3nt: TGTGCCAGCAGGCGAACCTCGGGACAGGGAGAAAAACTGTTTTTT
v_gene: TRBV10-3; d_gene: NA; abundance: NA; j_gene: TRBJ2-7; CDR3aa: CAISTDRGAYEQYF; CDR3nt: TGTGCCATATCAACGGACAGAGGGGCCTACGAGCAGTACTTC
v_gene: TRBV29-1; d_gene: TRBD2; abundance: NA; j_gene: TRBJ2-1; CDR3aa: CSALLAGGPGQFF; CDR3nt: TGCAGCGCCCTACTAGCGGGAGGGCCAGGGCAGTTCTTC
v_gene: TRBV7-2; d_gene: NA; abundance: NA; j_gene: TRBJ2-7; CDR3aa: CASSLQGGIYEQYF; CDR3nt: TGTGCCAGCAGCTTACAGGGCGGAATATACGAGCAGTACTTC
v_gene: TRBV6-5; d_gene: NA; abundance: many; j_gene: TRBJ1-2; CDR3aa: CASSYSNRLPPNGYTF; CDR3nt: TGTGCCAGCAGTTACTCCAACCGGCTTCCCCCTAATGGCTACACCTTC
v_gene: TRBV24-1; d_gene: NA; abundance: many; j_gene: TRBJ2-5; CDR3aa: CATSDLQLPEMGETQYF; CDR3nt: TGTGCCACCAGTGATTTGCAGCTTCCAGAGATGGGGGAGACCCAGTACTTC
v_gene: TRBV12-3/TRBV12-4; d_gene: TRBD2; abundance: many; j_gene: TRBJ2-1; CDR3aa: CASSLATAGGINEQFF; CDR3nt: TGTGCCAGCAGTTTGGCAACGGCGGGAGGAATCAATGAGCAGTTCTTC
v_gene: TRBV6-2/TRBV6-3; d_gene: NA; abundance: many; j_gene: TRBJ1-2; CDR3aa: CASSLPDSYGYTF; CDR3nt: TGTGCCAGCAGTTTACCGGATAGCTATGGCTACACCTTC
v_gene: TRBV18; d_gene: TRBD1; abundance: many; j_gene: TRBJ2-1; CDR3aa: CASSPGQGARDEQFF; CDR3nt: TGTGCCAGCTCACCGGGACAGGGGGCGCGGGATGAGCAGTTCTTC
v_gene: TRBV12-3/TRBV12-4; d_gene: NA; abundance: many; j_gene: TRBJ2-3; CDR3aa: CASSSKGFFGTDTQYF; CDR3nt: TGTGCCAGCAGCTCCAAGGGGTTTTTCGGCACAGATACGCAGTATTTT
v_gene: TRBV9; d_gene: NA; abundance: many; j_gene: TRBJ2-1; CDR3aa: CASSPRDIYNEQFF; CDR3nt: TGTGCCAGCAGCCCTCGGGACATCTACAATGAGCAGTTCTTC
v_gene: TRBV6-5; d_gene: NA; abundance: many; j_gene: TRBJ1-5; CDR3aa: CASSYSSIWGGDQPQHF; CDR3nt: TGTGCCAGCAGTTACTCGAGCATATGGGGGGGAGATCAGCCCCAGCATTTT